This T cell receptor (beta chain) was recovered during a study of T cells in Graves' hyperthyroidism and ophthalmopathy. This clonotype came up many times. Antigen unknown. TCR beta CDR3 regions were amplified from RNA transcripts. A set of HTBI primers served as the primers for a first-round RT-PCR of the TCR CDR3. MiXCR was run by TCRdb on the multiplex PCR reads, yielding one entry per CDR3 protein. The sample lists roughly 560,000 distinct CDR3 sequences, roughly 14% occurring once. Disease duration was under 3 months in the ophthalmopathy patients, who also had a Clinical Activity Score of at least 3 and a NOSPECS grade of at least 4. Diagnoses rested on clinical symptoms, serum thyroxine and TRAb, thyroid ultrasound and orbital computed tomography. General study points: Expanded thyroid clonotypes (above 0.001) were mostly also found in blood.

Germline lookup yields CDR1 SGDLS and CDR2 YYNGEE. Trimming took 4 bases from V and 2 from J, leaving 19 bases between them. This CDR3 has 17 amino acids. The gene calls are TRBV9 and TRBJ1-5; perhaps TRBD1 as D (5 bases). The sequence came from a woman aged 35 to 49 with Graves' ophthalmopathy. Sequencing used blood. CDR3 sequence: CASSPGGGSIGNQPQHF. CDR3 in DNA: TGTGCCAGCAGCCCCGGGGGGGGAAGTATAGGCAATCAGCCCCAGCATTTT.